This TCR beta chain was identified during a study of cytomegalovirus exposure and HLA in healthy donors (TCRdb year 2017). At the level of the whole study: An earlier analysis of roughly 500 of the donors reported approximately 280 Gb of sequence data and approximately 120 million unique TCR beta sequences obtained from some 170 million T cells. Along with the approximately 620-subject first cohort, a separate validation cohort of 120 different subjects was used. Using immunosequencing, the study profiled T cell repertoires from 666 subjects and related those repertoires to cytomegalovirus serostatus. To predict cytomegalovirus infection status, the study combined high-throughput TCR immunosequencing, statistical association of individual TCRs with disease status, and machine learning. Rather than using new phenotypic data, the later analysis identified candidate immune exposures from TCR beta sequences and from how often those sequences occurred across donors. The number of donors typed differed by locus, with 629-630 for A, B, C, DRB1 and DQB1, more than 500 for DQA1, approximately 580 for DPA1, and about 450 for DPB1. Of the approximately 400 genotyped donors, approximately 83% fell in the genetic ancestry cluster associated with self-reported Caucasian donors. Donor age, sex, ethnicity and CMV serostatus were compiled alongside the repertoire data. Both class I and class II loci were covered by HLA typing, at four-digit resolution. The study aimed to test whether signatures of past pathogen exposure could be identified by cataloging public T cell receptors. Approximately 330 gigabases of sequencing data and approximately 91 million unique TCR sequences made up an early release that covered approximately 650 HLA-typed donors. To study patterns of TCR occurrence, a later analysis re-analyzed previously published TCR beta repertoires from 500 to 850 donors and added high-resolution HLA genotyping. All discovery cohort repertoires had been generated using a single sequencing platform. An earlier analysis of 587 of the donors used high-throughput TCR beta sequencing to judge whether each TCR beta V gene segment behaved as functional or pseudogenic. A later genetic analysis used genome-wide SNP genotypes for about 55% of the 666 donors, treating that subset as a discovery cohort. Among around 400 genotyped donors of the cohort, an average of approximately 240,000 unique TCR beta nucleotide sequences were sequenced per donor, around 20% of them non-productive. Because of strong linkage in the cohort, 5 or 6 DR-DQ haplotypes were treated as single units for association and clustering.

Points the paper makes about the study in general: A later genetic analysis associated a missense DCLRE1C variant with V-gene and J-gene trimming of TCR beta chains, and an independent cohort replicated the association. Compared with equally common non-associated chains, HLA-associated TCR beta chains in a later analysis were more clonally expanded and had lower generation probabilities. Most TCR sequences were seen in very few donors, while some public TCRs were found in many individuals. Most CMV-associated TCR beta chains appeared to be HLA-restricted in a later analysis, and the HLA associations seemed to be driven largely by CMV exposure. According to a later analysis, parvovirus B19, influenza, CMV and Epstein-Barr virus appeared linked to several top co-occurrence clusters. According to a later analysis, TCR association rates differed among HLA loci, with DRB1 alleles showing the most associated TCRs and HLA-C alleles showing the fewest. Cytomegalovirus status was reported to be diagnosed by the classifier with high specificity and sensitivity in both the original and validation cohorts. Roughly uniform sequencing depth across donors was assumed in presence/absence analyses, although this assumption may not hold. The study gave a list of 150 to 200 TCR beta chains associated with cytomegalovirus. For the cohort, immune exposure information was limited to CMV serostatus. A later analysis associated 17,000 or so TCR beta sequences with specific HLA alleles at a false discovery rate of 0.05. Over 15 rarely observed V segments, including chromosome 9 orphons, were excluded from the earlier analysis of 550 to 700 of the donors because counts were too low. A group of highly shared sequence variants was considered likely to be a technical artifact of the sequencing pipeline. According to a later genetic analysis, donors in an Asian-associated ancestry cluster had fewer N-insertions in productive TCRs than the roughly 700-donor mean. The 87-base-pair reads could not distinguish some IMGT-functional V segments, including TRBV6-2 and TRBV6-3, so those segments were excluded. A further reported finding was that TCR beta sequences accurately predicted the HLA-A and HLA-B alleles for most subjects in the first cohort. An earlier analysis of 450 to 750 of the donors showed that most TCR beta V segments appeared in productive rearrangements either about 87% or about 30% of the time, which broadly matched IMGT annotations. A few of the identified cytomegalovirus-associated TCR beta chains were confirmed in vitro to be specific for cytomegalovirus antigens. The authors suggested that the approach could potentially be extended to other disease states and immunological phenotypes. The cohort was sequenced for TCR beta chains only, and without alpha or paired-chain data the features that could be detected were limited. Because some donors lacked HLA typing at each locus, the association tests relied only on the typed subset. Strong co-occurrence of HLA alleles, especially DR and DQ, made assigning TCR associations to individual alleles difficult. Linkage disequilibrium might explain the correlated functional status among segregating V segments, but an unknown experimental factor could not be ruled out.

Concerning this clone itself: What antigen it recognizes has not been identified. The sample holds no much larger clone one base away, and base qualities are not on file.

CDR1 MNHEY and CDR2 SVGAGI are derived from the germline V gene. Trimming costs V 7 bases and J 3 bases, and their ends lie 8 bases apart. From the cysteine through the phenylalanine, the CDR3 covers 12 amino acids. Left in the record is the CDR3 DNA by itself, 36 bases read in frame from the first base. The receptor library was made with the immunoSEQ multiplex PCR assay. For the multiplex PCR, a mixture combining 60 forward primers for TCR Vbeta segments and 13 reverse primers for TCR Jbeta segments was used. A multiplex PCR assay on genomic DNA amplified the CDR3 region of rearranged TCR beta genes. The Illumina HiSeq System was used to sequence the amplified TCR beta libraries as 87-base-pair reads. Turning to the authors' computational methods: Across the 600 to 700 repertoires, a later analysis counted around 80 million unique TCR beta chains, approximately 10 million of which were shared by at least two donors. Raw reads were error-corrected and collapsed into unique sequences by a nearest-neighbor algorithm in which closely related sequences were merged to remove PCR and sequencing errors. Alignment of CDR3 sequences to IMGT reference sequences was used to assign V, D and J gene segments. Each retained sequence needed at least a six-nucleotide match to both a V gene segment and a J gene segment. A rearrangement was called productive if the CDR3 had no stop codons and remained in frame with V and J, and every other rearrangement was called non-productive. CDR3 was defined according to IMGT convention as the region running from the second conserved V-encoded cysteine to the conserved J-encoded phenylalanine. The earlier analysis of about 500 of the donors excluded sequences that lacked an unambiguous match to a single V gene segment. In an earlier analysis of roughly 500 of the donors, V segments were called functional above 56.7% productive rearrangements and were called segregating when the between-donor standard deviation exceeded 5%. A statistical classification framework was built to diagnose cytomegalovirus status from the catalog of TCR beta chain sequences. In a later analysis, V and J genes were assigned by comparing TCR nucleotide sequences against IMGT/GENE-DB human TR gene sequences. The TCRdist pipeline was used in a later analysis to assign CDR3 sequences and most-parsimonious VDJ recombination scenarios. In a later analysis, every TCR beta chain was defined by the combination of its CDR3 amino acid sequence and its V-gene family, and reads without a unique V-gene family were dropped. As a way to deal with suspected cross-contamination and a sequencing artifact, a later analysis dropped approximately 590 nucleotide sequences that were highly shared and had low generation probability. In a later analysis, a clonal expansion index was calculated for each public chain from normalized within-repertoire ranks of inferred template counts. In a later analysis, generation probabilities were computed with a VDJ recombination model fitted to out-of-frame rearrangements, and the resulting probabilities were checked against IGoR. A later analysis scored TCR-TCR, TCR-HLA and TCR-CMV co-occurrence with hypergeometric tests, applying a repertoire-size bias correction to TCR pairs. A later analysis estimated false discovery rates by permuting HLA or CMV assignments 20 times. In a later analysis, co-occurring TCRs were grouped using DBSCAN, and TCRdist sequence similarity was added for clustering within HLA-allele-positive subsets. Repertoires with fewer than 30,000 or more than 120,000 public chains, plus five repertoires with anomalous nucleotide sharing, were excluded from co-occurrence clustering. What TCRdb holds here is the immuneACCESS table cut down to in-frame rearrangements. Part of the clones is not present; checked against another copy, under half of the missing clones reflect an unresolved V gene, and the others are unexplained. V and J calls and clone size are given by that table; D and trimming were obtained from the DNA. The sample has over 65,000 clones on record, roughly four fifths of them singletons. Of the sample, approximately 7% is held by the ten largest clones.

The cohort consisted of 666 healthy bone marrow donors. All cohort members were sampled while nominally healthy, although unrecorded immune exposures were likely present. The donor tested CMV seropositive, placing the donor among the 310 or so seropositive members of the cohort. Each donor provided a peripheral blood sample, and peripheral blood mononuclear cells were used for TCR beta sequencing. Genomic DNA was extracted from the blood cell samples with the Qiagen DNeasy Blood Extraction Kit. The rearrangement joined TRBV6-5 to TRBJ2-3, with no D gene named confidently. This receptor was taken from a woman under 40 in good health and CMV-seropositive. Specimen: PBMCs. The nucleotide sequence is TGTGCCAGCACGGGTGTAACAGATACGCAGTATTTT. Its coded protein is CASTGVTDTQYF.